This entry lists 12 T cell receptor beta chains sequenced from one sample in a study of CD8 T cells in Susac syndrome. It was with random hexamers that roughly 0.45 to 1 ug RNA was reverse transcribed. TCRdb re-called the immunoSEQ multiplex PCR reads with MiXCR, one entry per CDR3 protein. The table records around 80,000 distinct CDR3 sequences, approximately 95% of them present only once. Sequences were obtained from CD8+ T cells from PBMCs. All receptors come from a human donor with Susac syndrome.

This chain connects TRBV6-5 to TRBJ2-2, with 7 positions matching TRBD1. The germline V gene encodes CDR1 MNHEY and CDR2 SVGAGI. Losses at the gene ends were 5 bases for V and 10 bases for J; bases not matched to a gene: 4. CDR3 length: 12 amino acids. The CDR3 region is CASSPGQLELFF. In nucleotides, the CDR3 is TGTGCCAGCAGTCCGGGACAGTTGGAGCTGTTTTTT.

The gene calls are TRBV12-3 or TRBV12-4 and TRBJ2-5; D is perhaps TRBD2 (6 bases). V shed 5 bases and J shed 5 bases, with 18 bases lying between them. The CDR3 has 15 amino acids. CDR3 sequence reads: CASSLGTWRVETQYF. The DNA of the CDR3 is TGTGCCAGCAGTCTGGGGACGTGGAGGGTCGAGACCCAGTACTTC.

V and J are TRBV7-2 and TRBJ2-5; D not resolved. Between the trimmed V and J ends, which lost 11 bases and 3 bases, there was a span of 19 bases. The CDR3 loop spans 14 amino acids. Germline V gives CDR1 SGHTA, CDR2 FQGNSA. The CDR3 region is CAGESVATKETQYF. CDR3 coding DNA: TGTGCCGGAGAATCGGTGGCAACCAAAGAGACCCAGTACTTC.

The V gene is TRBV28, the J gene TRBJ2-1, with 12 bases aligning to TRBD2. The germline V gene encodes CDR1 MDHEN and CDR2 SYDVKM. This CDR3 region has 16 residues. Here the CDR3 reads CAASGGAKASYNEQFF. CDR3 nucleotide sequence: TGTGCGGCTAGCGGGGGGGCAAAAGCTAGCTACAATGAGCAGTTCTTC.

The sample holds one count of this clonotype. The J gene is TRBJ1-2, the V gene TRBV9, with a possible D match to TRBD1 (6 bases). The germline CDR1 and CDR2 sequences are SGDLS and YYNGEE. This CDR3 is built from 15 residues. Trimming shortened V by 0 bases and J by 0 bases, and 9 bases separated the two germline ends. The CDR3 loop reads CASSVGGQPNYGYTF. Here the CDR3 DNA reads TGTGCCAGCAGCGTAGGAGGACAGCCTAACTATGGCTACACCTTC.

This clonotype was seen once. The chain couples TRBV7-9 to TRBJ2-7; no reliable D call. The CDR3 is 15 residues long. Between the trimmed V and J ends, which lost 5 bases and 1 base, there was a span of 15 bases. The germline CDR1 and CDR2 sequences are SEHNR and FQNEAQ (reference sequence). The CDR3 DNA follows: TGTGCCAGCAGCCCCCCCTCGGCCCCGTCCTACGAGCAGTACTTC. Its protein is CASSPPSAPSYEQYF.

The rearrangement joins TRBV6-6 to TRBJ2-3, with no clear D. The CDR3 runs 14 residues. Germline V gene sequence: CDR1 MNHNY, CDR2 SVGAGI (reference sequence). V was cut by 5 bases and J by 0 bases, with 9 bases left in between. CDR3 coding DNA: TGTGCCAGCAGTCCGGGCGAAAGCACAGATACGCAGTATTTT. Its protein is CASSPGESTDTQYF.

CDR3 residues: CSLSLYNEQFF. The CDR3 nucleotides are TGCAGCCTTTCTTTGTACAATGAGCAGTTCTTC. The chain joins TRBV29-1 to TRBJ2-1; unclear D gene. V lost 8 bases and J 4 bases, leaving 9 bases between the germline ends. This CDR3 spans 11 amino acids. Germline V CDR1 and CDR2: SQVTM, ANQGSEA.

V is TRBV6-6 and J is TRBJ1-1; the D is unclear. The CDR3 runs to 12 residues. From germline, CDR1 is MNHNY and CDR2 SVGAGI (reference sequence). V was shortened by 5 bases and J by 5 bases, with 9 bases between the two germline ends. CDR3 DNA: TGTGCCAGCAGTCTCCTCAGTACTGAAGCTTTCTTT. Translating gives CASSLLSTEAFF.

A word on this clonotype: The DNA is left out, because the CDR3 cannot be placed on it with certainty; the CDR3 is given as TCRdb lists it. This rearrangement joins TRBV6-5 to TRBJ2-2. CDR1 is MNHEY and CDR2 is SVGAGI in the germline V gene. The CDR3 region is 17 residues in length, termini included. The CDR3 protein is CASSTSTALGSTGELFF.

The chain joins TRBV5-6 to TRBJ2-5; D unclear. CDR3 length: 14 residues. Trimming removed 5 bases from V and 2 bases from J, with 13 bases in between. Germline values: CDR1 SGHDT, CDR2 YYEEEE. CDR3 nucleotides: TGTGCCAGCAGGCCTGGTCAGTTACAAGAGACCCAGTACTTC. The encoded protein is CASRPGQLQETQYF.

V gene TRBV2 combines with J gene TRBJ2-3, with 8 bases identical to TRBD2. J lost 2 bases, V lost 5 bases, and 9 bases had no gene match. The CDR3 runs to 16 residues. Per the germline V gene, CDR1 is SNHLY and CDR2 is FYNNEI. For the CDR3, the DNA is TGTGCCAGCAGTCCGCGCGGGGGGCCAGACACAGATACGCAGTATTTT. Translated: CASSPRGGPDTDTQYF. Variable domain in full (rest from reference TRBV2 and TRBJ2-3): EPEVTQTPSHQVTQMGQEVILRCVPISNHLYFYWYRQILGQKVEFLVSFYNNEISEKSEIFDDQFSVERPDGSNFTLKIRSTKLEDSAMYFCASSPRGGPDTDTQYFGPGTRLTVL.